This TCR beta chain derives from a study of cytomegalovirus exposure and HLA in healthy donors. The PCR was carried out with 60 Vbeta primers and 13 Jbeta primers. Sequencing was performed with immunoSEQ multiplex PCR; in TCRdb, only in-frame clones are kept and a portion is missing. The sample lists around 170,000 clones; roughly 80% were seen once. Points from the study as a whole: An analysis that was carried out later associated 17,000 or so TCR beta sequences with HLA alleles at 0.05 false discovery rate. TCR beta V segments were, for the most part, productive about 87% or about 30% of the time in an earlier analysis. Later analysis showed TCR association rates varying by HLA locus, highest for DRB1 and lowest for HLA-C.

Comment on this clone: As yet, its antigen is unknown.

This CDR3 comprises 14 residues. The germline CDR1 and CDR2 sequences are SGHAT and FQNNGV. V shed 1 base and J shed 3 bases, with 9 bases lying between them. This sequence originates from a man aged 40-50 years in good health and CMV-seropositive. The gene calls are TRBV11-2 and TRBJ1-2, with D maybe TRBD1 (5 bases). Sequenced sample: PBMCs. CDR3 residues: CASSLGGTHYGYTF. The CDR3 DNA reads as TGTGCCAGCAGCTTAGGCGGGACTCACTATGGCTACACCTTC.